This TCR beta chain was identified during a study of blood T cell repertoires in COVID-19. Measured with immunoSEQ multiplex PCR; TCRdb has only the in-frame clones, and not every one. The sample yields about 190,000 clones, 84% seen once. This receptor was taken from a woman between 70 and 85 years old with active or convalescent COVID-19. Sequencing input: peripheral blood.

The CDR3 loop reads CASSPNYTSGRASTGELFF. For the CDR3, the DNA is TGTGCCAGCAGCCCGAACTACACTAGCGGGAGGGCGAGCACCGGGGAGCTGTTTTTT. The chain is built from TRBV4-2 and TRBJ2-2, with TRBD2 matching over 13 bases. The CDR3 consists of 19 residues. After removal of 4 bases from V and 4 bases from J, the junction contained 12 bases not matched to a gene. Germline assignment: CDR1 LGHNA and CDR2 YNFKEQ.